Following are 27 T cell receptor beta chains from one sample sequenced in a study of Ad26.COV2.S vaccination and SARS-CoV-2 variants. Sample treatment: roughly 19 received Ad26.COV2.S at low or high dose, single or two shots; several received placebo; per-sample allocation not given. Repertoires come from day 63 after the first vaccine or placebo injection. Here immunoSEQ multiplex PCR was the method, and the copy in TCRdb shows in-frame clones only, minus some. This sample has around 320,000 clones, with around four fifths found just once. The material sequenced was peripheral blood, taken in a trial of Ad26.COV2.S vaccine versus placebo. The origin of the receptors is a person between 18 and 65 years old who received the Ad26.COV2.S COVID-19 vaccine or a placebo.

At least ten counts were recorded for this clone. The chain is built from TRBV30 and TRBJ2-7; TRBD1 agrees at 8 bases. Germline-derived CDR1 and CDR2 are GTSNPN and SVGIG (reference sequence). After removal of 2 bases from V and 10 bases from J, the junction contained 7 bases not matched to a gene. The CDR3 sequence is 12 residues long. CDR3 sequence: CAWSPNDRGQYF. CDR3 nucleotide sequence: TGTGCCTGGAGTCCCAATGACAGGGGTCAGTACTTC.

The chain joins TRBV6-5 to TRBJ1-2; 10 nucleotides line up with TRBD1. Trimming cost V 7 bases and J 7 bases; bases outside gene matches: 9. The CDR3 consists of 14 residues. Germline values: CDR1 MNHEY, CDR2 SVGAGI. The DNA for the CDR3 is TGTGCCAGCAATCACCCGACAGGGGGCCCTGGCTACACCTTC. Its translation: CASNHPTGGPGYTF.

The chain uses TRBV3-1 (or the pseudogene TRBV3-2) and TRBJ2-5, with 9 bases fitting TRBD1. The CDR3 consists of 15 residues. The germline CDR1 and CDR2 sequences are LGHDT and YNNKEL (reference sequence). After removal of 4 bases from V and 1 base from J, the junction contained 4 bases not matched to a gene. In DNA form, the CDR3 reads TGTGCCAGCAGCCGGGACAGGGTGAGCCAAGAGACCCAGTACTTC. The encoded protein is CASSRDRVSQETQYF.

The chain couples TRBV2 to TRBJ1-2; D is ambiguous. CDR3 size: 17 residues. The germline V gene encodes CDR1 SNHLY and CDR2 FYNNEI. V was cut by 4 bases and J by 3 bases, with 21 bases left in between. The CDR3 DNA reads as TGTGCCAGCAGTGGCGTACCAGGCTCGGAAACCTACTATGGCTACACCTTC. It codes for CASSGVPGSETYYGYTF.

This chain joins TRBV15 and TRBJ2-7, with 10 bases identical to TRBD1. The trim removed 8 bases at V and 5 bases at J, leaving 12 bases unmatched. Germline V gives CDR1 LNHNV, CDR2 YYDKDF (reference sequence). The CDR3 loop spans 15 amino acids. CDR3 coding DNA: TGTGCCACCCGGAAATCCGGGACAGGGGTCGACGAGCAGTACTTC. This codes for CATRKSGTGVDEQYF.

There are a few counts of this clone. Other nucleotide sequences in the sample specify the same CDR3. This chain links TRBV5-1 with TRBJ1-3, with 7 bases identical to TRBD1. This CDR3 spans 14 amino acids. The V and J ends lost 0 bases and 4 bases, in that order; junction bases with no gene match: 1. Germline V gene sequence: CDR1 SGHRS, CDR2 YFSETQ. CDR3 loop: CASSLGTGGNTIYF. The CDR3 DNA sequence: TGCGCCAGCAGCTTGGGGACAGGCGGAAACACCATATATTTT.

V gene TRBV5-1 combines with J gene TRBJ2-1, with D perhaps TRBD1 or TRBD2 (5 bases each). The CDR3 sequence is 15 residues long. Trimming shortened V by 0 bases and J by 0 bases, and 7 bases separated the two germline ends. CDR1 and CDR2 from the germline V gene are SGHRS and YFSETQ. CDR3 DNA: TGCGCCAGCAGCTTGGGGGACCACTCCTACAATGAGCAGTTCTTC. Its translation: CASSLGDHSYNEQFF.

The CDR3 loop is CASSRGLTGNQPQHF. The CDR3 DNA sequence: TGTGCCAGCAGTCGGGGCCTAACAGGGAATCAGCCCCAGCATTTT. J is TRBJ1-5 and V is TRBV6-5; the D gene is possibly TRBD1 (6 bases). CDR1 and CDR2 from the germline V gene are MNHEY and SVGAGI. The CDR3 totals 15 residues. V was clipped by 5 bases and J by 4 bases, with 15 bases between them.

This rearrangement joins TRBV6-5 to TRBJ2-5, with 12 bases that match TRBD2. The CDR3 consists of 14 residues. The germline V gene encodes CDR1 MNHEY and CDR2 SVGAGI. Trimming at V came to 10 bases and at J to 1 base, leaving 4 bases not matched to a gene. CDR3 in amino acids: CATSTSGGQETQYF. In DNA form, the CDR3 reads TGTGCCACGTCGACTAGCGGGGGCCAAGAGACCCAGTACTTC.

The rearrangement joins TRBV30 to TRBJ1-4; D is possibly TRBD1 (5 bases). V lost 7 bases, J lost 5 bases, and 14 bases lay in between. The CDR3 contains 13 residues. The V gene's germline CDR1 is GTSNPN and CDR2 SVGIG (reference sequence). The CDR3 region is CASSGAGNEKLFF. CDR3 DNA: TGTGCCTCCTCCGGGGCGGGAAATGAAAAACTGTTTTTT.

The chain couples TRBV6-1 to TRBJ1-1; a possible D gene is TRBD1 (6 bases). V shed 0 bases and J shed 7 bases, with 12 bases lying between them. CDR3 length equals 14 residues. Germline V gene sequence: CDR1 MNHNS, CDR2 SASEGT. Here the CDR3 reads CASSEARGGNEAFF. In DNA form, the CDR3 reads TGTGCCAGCAGTGAAGCGAGAGGGGGTAATGAAGCTTTCTTT.

The V call is TRBV27, the J call TRBJ1-4, with D perhaps TRBD1 (6 bases). The CDR3 is 15 amino acids. Trimming left V 11 bases short and J 7 bases short, with 23 bases between. Per germline, CDR1 MNHEY and CDR2 SMNVEV (reference sequence). The CDR3 sequence: CAGGGLQGSGEKLFF. The CDR3 nucleotides read TGTGCCGGGGGGGGCCTACAGGGTAGTGGTGAAAAACTGTTTTTT.

The chain links TRBV6-5 to TRBJ1-1, with D possibly being TRBD1 (5 bases). V dropped 5 bases and J dropped 0 bases, with 13 bases sitting between them. The V gene's germline CDR1 is MNHEY and CDR2 SVGAGI. The CDR3 is 15 amino acids. The CDR3 loop is CASSPGGWVNTEAFF. The DNA of the CDR3 is TGTGCCAGCAGTCCCGGGGGTTGGGTGAACACTGAAGCTTTCTTT.

The count of this clone is one. V is TRBV4-1 and J is TRBJ1-2; possible D gene TRBD1, 5 bases. Deletions cut 4 bases from V and 4 bases from J, with 10 bases between. The CDR3 totals 13 residues. Germline V lookup: CDR1 MGHRA, CDR2 YSYEKL. The CDR3 bases are TGCGCCAGCAGCCCGCAGGGTCTCTATGGCTACACCTTC. This codes for CASSPQGLYGYTF.

V is TRBV27 and J is TRBJ2-5, with D unresolved. CDR3 size: 13 residues. CDR1 and CDR2 (germline): MNHEY, SMNVEV (reference sequence). Trimming took off 3 bases at V and 2 bases at J, with 7 bases between the two ends. The CDR3 coding sequence is TGTGCCAGCAGTTTTCGTTTTCAAGAGACCCAGTACTTC. The encoded protein is CASSFRFQETQYF.

The chain links TRBV6-5 to TRBJ2-2, with 7 bases aligning to TRBD1. The junction had 9 bases not matched to a gene; V was cut back by 6 bases and J by 5 bases. Looked up from germline, CDR1 is MNHEY and CDR2 is SVGAGI. The CDR3 has 15 amino acids. The CDR3: CASRYGTARTGELFF. The CDR3 DNA sequence: TGTGCCAGCAGATACGGGACAGCGAGGACCGGGGAGCTGTTTTTT.

The genes are TRBV30 and TRBJ1-3; possibly TRBD1 for D (5 bases). Looked up from germline, CDR1 is GTSNPN and CDR2 is SVGIG (reference sequence). The V gene lost 0 bases and the J gene lost 2 bases, with 11 bases spanning the gap. This CDR3 has 15 amino acids. The CDR3, as DNA: TGTGCCTGGAGTGTACCTGGGGGAGCTGGAAACACCATATATTTT. This gives the protein CAWSVPGGAGNTIYF.

This clone was seen a handful of times. The rearrangement uses TRBV13 and TRBJ2-7; perhaps TRBD2 as D (6 bases). The V end was cut by 5 bases, the J end by 6 bases, with 8 bases between. This CDR3 is built from 11 residues. Germline assignment: CDR1 PRHDT and CDR2 FYEKMQ (reference sequence). The CDR3 DNA sequence: TGTGCCAGCAGCCGGGGGACCGAGCAGTACTTC. Its protein product is CASSRGTEQYF.

This chain uses TRBV28 with TRBJ1-1; no definite D call. The V and J ends lost 8 bases and 0 bases respectively, with 7 bases between them. Germline CDR1 is MDHEN and CDR2 is SYDVKM. This CDR3 region has 12 residues. The CDR3 reads CASRPLNTEAFF. The CDR3 DNA sequence: TGTGCCAGCCGGCCACTGAACACTGAAGCTTTCTTT.

This chain links TRBV7-2 with TRBJ1-1; no reliable D call. The CDR3 extends over 14 amino acids. V lost 2 bases and J 1 base, leaving 8 bases between the germline ends. The germline V gene encodes CDR1 SGHTA and CDR2 FQGNSA. In nucleotides, the CDR3 is TGTGCCAGCAGCTTATTCAGCTCGAACACTGAAGCTTTCTTT. Its translation is CASSLFSSNTEAFF.

This clone was counted a single time. This chain joins TRBV23-1 and TRBJ1-2; 8 nucleotides match TRBD1. TRBV23-1 is an ORF for which the function is uncertain. Germline trimming cut 6 bases from V and 8 bases from J; bases unmatched to any gene: 11. The CDR3 loop spans 14 amino acids. The CDR3 protein is CASSRGQAIGGYTF. DNA for the CDR3: TGCGCCAGCAGCAGGGGACAGGCCATCGGGGGCTACACCTTC.

Ten or more counts support this clone. This chain connects TRBV5-4 to TRBJ1-2; TRBD1 is a possible D gene (6 bases). The CDR3 consists of 14 residues. Germline assignment: CDR1 SGHNT and CDR2 YYREEE (reference sequence). V was shortened by 3 bases and J by 1 base, with 10 bases between the two germline ends. CDR3 in amino acids: CASSSGQLNYGYTF. DNA for the CDR3: TGTGCCAGCAGCTCAGGACAGCTTAACTATGGCTACACCTTC.

There are a few counts of this clone. The chain recombines TRBV5-6 with TRBJ2-3, with D possibly matching TRBD1 (7 bases). V was cut by 4 bases and J by 0 bases, with 12 bases left in between. Germline assignment: CDR1 SGHDT and CDR2 YYEEEE. This CDR3 contains 15 residues. The chain's CDR3 is CASSAGQRSTDTQYF. CDR3 coding DNA: TGTGCCAGCAGCGCGGGACAGAGAAGCACAGATACGCAGTATTTT.

The chain joins TRBV5-4 to TRBJ2-7; unclear D gene. The V gene lost 0 bases and the J gene lost 2 bases, with 9 bases spanning the gap. Per germline, CDR1 SGHNT and CDR2 YYREEE (reference sequence). The CDR3 has 14 residues. The CDR3 reads CASSLESGPYEQYF. For the CDR3, the DNA is TGTGCCAGCAGCTTGGAATCAGGCCCCTACGAGCAGTACTTC.

The chain combines TRBV29-1 with TRBJ1-4; the match to TRBD1 covers 8 bases. V was clipped by 3 bases and J by 4 bases; unmatched bases: 16. Germline values: CDR1 SQVTM, CDR2 ANQGSEA. The CDR3 covers 18 residues. CDR3 DNA sequence: TGCAGCGTTGAGTCTCAGACAGGGGCGCCTGGAAATAATGAAAAACTGTTTTTT. It translates to CSVESQTGAPGNNEKLFF.

The rearrangement links TRBV7-8 to TRBJ1-2; no firm D call. V was shortened by 4 bases and J by 2 bases, with 5 bases between the two germline ends. The CDR3 has 12 residues. Germline V gene sequence: CDR1 SGHVS, CDR2 FQNEAQ. The CDR3 sequence: CASSYSNYGYTF. DNA of the CDR3: TGTGCCAGCAGCTACAGCAACTATGGCTACACCTTC.

The chain employs TRBV30 and TRBJ2-2, with no clear D. Per the germline V gene, CDR1 is GTSNPN and CDR2 is SVGIG (reference sequence). The V end lost 5 bases, the J end lost 8 bases, and 9 bases lay between the germline ends. The CDR3 spans 11 residues. This CDR3 is CAWANRGELFF. DNA for the CDR3: TGTGCCTGGGCAAACAGAGGGGAGCTGTTTTTT.